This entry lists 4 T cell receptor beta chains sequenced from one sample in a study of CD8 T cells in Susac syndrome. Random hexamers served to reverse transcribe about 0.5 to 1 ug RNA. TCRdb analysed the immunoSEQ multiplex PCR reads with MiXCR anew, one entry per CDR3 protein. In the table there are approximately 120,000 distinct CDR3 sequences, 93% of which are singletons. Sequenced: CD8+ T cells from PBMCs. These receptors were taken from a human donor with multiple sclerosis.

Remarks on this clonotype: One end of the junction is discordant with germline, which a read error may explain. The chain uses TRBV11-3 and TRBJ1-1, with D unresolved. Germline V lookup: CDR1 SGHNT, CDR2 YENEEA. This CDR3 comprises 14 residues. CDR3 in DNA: TGTGCCAGCAGCTCCTATGACGTGAAGACTGAAGCTTTCTTT. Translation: CASSSYDVKTEAFF.

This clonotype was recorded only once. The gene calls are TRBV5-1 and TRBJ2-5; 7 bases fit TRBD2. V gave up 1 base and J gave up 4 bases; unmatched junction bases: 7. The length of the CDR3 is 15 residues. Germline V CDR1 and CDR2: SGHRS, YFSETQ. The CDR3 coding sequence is TGCGCCAGCAGCTTGCCGGATTCGGGGGGAGAGACCCAGTACTTC. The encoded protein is CASSLPDSGGETQYF.

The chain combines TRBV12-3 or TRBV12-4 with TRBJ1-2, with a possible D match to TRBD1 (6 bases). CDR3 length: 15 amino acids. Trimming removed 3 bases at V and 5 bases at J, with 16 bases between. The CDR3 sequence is CASSFNRAYGYGYTF. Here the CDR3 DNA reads TGTGCCAGCAGTTTTAACAGGGCATACGGATATGGCTACACCTTC.

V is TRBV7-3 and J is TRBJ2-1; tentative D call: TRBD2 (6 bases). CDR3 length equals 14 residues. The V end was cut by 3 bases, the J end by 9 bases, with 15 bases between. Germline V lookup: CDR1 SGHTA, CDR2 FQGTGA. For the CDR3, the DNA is TGTGCCAGCAGCTTGTTGGAGGGCCTCGGTGAGCAGTTCTTC. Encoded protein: CASSLLEGLGEQFF.